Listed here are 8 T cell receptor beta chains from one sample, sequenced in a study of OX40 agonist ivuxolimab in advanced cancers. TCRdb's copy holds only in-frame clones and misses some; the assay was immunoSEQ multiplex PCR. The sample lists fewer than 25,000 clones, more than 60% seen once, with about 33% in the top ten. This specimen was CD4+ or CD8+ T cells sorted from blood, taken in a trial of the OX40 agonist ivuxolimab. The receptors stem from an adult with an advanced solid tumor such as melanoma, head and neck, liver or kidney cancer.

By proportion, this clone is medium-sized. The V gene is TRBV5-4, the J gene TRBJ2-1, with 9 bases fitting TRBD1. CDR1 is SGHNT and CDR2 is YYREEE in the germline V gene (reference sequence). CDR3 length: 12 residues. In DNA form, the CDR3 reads TGTGGATACAGGGGGCTTCCCAATGAGCAGTTCTTC. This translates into CGYRGLPNEQFF.

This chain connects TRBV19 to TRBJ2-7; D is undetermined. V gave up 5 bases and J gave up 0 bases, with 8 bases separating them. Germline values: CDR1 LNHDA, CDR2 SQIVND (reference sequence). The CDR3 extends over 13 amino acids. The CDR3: CASSPGRSYEQYF. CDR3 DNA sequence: TGTGCCAGTAGTCCCGGCCGCTCCTACGAGCAGTACTTC.

The CDR3 loop is CASSLEQFMNTEAFF. CDR3 DNA sequence: TGTGCCAGCAGCTTAGAGCAGTTTATGAACACTGAAGCTTTCTTT. The gene calls are TRBV11-2 and TRBJ1-1; D gene unclear. Germline V gene sequence: CDR1 SGHAT, CDR2 FQNNGV. The CDR3 has 15 amino acids. Trimming took 0 bases from V and 0 from J, leaving 8 bases between them.

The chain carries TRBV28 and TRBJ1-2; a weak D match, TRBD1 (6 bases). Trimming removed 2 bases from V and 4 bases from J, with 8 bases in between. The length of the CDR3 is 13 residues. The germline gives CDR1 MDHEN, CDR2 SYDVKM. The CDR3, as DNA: TGTGCCAGCAGTTTAATCAGGGGCTATGGCTACACCTTC. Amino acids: CASSLIRGYGYTF.

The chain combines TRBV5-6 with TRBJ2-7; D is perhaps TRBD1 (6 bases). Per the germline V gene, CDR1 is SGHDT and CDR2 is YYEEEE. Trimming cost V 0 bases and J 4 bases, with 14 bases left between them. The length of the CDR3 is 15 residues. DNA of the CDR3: TGTGCCAGCAGCTTGGAGGGTGGGGGCTGGTACGAGCAGTACTTC. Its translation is CASSLEGGGWYEQYF. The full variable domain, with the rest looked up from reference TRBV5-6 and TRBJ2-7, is DAGVTQSPTHLIKTRGQQVTLRCSPKSGHDTVSWYQQALGQGPQFIFQYYEEEERQRGNFPDRFSGHQFPNYSSELNVNALLLGDSALYLCASSLEGGGWYEQYFGPGTRLTVT.

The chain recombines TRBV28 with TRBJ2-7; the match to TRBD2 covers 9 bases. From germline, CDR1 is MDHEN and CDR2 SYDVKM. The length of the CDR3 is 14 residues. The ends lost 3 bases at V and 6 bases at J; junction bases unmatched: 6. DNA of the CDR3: TGTGCCAGCAGTTTTAGGGCGGGAGGGCGCGAGCAGTACTTC. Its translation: CASSFRAGGREQYF. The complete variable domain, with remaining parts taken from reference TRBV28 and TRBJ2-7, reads DVKVTQSSRYLVKRTGEKVFLECVQDMDHENMFWYRQDPGLGLRLIYFSYDVKMKEKGDIPEGYSVSREKKERFSLILESASTNQTSMYLCASSFRAGGREQYFGPGTRLTVT.

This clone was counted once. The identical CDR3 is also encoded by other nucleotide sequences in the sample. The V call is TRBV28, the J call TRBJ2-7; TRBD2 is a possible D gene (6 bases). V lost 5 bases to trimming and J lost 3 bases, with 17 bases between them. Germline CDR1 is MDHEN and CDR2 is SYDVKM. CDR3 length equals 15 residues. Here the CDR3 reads CASSPLAGRGYEQYF. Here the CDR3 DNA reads TGTGCCAGCAGTCCCCTGGCGGGAAGGGGCTACGAGCAGTACTTC.

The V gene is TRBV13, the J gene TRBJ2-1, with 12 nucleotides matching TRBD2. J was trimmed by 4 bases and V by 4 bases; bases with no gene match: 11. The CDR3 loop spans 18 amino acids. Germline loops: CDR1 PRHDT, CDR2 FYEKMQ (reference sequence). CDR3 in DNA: TGTGCCAGCAGCTCTAGCGGGGGGGACTCCATACTTTACAATGAGCAGTTCTTC. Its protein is CASSSSGGDSILYNEQFF.